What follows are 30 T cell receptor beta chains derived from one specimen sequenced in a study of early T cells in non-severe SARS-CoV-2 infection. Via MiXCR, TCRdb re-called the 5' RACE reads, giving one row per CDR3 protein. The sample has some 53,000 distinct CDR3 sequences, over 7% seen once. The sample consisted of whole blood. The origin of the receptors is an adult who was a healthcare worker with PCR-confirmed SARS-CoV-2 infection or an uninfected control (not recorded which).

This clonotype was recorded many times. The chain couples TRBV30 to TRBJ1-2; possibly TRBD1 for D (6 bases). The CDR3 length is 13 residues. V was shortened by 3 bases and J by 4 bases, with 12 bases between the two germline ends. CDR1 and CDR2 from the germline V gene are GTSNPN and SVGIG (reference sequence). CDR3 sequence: CAWSRGGGYGYTF. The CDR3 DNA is TGTGCCTGGAGCAGGGGAGGTGGCTATGGCTACACCTTC.

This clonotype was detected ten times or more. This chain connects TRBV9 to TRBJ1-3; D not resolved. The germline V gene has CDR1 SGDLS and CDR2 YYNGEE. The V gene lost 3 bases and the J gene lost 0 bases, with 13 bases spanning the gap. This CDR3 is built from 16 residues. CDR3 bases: TGTGCCAGCAGCGCCGGCCCCACTGTCTCTGGAAACACCATATATTTT. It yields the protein CASSAGPTVSGNTIYF. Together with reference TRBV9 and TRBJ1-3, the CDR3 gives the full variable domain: DSGVTQTPKHLITATGQRVTLRCSPRSGDLSVYWYQQSLDQGLQFLIQYYNGEERAKGNILERFSAQQFPDLHSELNLSSLELGDSALYFCASSAGPTVSGNTIYFGEGSWLTVV.

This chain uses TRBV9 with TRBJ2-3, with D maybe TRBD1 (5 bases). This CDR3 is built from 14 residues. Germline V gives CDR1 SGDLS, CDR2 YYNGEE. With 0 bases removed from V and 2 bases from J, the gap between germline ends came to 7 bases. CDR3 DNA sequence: TGTGCCAGCAGCGTAGAAGGGGACACAGATACGCAGTATTTT. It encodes CASSVEGDTDTQYF.

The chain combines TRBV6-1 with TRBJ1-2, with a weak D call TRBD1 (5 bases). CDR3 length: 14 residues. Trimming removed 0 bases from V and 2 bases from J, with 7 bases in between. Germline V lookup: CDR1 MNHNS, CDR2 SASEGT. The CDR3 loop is CASSEAGGNYGYTF. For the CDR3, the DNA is TGTGCCAGCAGTGAAGCGGGGGGGAACTATGGCTACACCTTC.

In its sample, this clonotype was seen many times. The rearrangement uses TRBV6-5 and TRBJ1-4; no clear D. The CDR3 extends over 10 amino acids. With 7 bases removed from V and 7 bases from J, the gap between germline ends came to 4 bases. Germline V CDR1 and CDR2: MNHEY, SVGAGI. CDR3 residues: CASKGEKLFF. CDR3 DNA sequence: TGTGCCAGCAAGGGTGAAAAACTGTTTTTT.

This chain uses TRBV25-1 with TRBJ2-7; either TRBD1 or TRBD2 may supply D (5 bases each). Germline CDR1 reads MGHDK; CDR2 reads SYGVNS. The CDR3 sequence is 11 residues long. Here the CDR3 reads CATGQGYEQYF. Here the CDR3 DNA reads TGTGCTACGGGGCAGGGTTACGAGCAGTACTTC.

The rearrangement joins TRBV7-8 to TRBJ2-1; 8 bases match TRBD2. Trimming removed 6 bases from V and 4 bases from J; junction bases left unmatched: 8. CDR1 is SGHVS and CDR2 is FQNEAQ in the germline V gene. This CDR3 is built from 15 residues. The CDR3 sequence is CASSSGLAYYNEQFF. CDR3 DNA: TGTGCCAGCAGTTCTGGACTAGCATATTACAATGAGCAGTTCTTC.

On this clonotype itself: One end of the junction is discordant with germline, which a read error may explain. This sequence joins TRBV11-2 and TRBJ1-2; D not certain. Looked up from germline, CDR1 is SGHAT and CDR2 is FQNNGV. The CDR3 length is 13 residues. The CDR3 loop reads CASSLETVYGYTF. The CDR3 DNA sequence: TGTGCCAGCAGCCTAGAGACCGTTTATGGCTACACCTTC.

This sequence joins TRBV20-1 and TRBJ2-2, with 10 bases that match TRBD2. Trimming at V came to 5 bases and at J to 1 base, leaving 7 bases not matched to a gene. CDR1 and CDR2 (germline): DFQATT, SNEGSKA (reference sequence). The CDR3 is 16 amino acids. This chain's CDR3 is CSAPRASGGNTGELFF. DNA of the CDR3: TGCAGTGCTCCTAGGGCTAGCGGGGGGAACACCGGGGAGCTGTTTTTT.

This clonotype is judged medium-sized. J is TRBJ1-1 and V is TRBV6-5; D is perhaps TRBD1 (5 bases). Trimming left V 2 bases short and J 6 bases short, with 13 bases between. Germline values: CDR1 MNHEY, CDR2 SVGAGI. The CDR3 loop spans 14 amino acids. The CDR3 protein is CASSYALAGAEAFF. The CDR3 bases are TGTGCCAGCAGTTACGCCCTTGCGGGGGCTGAAGCTTTCTTT.

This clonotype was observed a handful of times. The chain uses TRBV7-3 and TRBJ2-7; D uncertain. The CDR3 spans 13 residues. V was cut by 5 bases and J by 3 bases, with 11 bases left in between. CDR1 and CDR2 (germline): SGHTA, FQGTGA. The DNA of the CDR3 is TGTGCCAGCAGCGAAGGGCCCTTCTACGAGCAGTACTTC. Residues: CASSEGPFYEQYF.

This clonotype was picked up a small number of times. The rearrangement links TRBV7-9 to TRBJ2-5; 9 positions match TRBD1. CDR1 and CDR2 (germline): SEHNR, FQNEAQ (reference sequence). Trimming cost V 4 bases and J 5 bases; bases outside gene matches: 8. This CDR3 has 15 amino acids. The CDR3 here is CASSWETGGQETQYF. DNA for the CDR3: TGTGCCAGCAGCTGGGAGACAGGGGGACAGGAGACCCAGTACTTC.

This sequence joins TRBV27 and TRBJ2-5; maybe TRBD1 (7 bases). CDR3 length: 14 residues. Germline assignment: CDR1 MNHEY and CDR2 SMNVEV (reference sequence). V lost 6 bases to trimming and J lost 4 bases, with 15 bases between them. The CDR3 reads CASSPQGGIETQYF. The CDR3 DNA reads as TGTGCCAGCAGCCCTCAGGGGGGAATAGAGACCCAGTACTTC.

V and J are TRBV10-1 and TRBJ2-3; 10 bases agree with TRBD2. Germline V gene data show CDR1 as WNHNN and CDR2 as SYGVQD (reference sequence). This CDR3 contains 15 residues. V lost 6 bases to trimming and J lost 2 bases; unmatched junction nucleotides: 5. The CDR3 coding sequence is TGCGCCAGCAGCCCGGGACTAGCGAACACAGATACGCAGTATTTT. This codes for CASSPGLANTDTQYF.

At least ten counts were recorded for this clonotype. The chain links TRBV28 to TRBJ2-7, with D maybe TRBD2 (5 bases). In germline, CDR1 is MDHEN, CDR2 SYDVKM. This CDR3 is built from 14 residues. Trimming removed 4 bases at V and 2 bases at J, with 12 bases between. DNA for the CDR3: TGTGCCAGCAGTTCCGGACTGAATCCCTACGAGCAGTACTTC. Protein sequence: CASSSGLNPYEQYF.

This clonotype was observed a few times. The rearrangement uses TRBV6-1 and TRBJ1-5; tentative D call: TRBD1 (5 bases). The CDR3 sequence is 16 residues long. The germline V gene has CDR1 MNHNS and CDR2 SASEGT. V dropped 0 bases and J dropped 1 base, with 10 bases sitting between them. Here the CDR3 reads CASSEAGTGSNQPQHF. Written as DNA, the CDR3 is TGTGCCAGCAGTGAAGCCGGGACGGGGAGCAATCAGCCCCAGCATTTT.

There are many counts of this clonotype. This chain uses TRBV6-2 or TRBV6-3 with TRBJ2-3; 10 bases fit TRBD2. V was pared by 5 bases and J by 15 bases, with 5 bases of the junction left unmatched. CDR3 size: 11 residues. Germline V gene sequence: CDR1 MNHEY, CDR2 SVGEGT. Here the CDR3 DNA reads TGTGCCAGCAGTACTGGGACTAGCGAATATTTT. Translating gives CASSTGTSEYF.

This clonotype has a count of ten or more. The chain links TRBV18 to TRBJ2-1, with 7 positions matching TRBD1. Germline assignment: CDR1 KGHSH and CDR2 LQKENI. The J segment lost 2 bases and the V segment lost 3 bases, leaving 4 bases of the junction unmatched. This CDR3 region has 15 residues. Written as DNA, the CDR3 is TGTGCCAGCTCACCCAGACAGGGTGCCTACAATGAGCAGTTCTTC. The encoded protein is CASSPRQGAYNEQFF.

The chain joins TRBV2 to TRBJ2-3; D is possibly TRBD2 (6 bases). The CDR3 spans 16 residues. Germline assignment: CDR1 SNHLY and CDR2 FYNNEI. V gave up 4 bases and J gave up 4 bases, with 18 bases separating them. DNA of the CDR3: TGTGCCAGCAGTGTAGGAGGGGCCCTTGGCGCAGATACGCAGTATTTT. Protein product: CASSVGGALGADTQYF.

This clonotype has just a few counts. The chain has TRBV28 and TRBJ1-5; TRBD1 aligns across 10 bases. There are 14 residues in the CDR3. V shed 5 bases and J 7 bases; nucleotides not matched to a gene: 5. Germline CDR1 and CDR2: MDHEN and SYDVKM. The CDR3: CASSMRQGAQPQHF. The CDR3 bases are TGTGCCAGCAGTATGAGACAGGGGGCACAGCCCCAGCATTTT.

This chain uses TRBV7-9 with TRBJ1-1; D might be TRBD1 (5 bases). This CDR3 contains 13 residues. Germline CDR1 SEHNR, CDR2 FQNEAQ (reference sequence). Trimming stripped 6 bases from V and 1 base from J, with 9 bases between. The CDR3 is CASRGVTNTEAFF. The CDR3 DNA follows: TGTGCCAGCAGGGGGGTGACGAACACTGAAGCTTTCTTT.

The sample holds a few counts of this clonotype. The CDR3 is CASTAGGADTQYF. The CDR3 DNA sequence: TGTGCCAGCACAGCGGGGGGCGCAGATACGCAGTATTTT. V usage is TRBV27 and J usage is TRBJ2-3, with 9 bases lining up with TRBD2. V lost 7 bases and J lost 4; bases outside the gene matches: 3. Germline V gene data show CDR1 as MNHEY and CDR2 as SMNVEV (reference sequence). The CDR3 totals 13 residues.

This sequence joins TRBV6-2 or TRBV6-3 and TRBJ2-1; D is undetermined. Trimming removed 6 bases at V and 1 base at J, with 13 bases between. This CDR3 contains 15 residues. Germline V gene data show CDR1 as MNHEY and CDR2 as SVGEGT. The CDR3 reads CASSPWRVSYNEQFF. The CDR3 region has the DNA TGTGCCAGCAGCCCCTGGCGCGTATCCTACAATGAGCAGTTCTTC.

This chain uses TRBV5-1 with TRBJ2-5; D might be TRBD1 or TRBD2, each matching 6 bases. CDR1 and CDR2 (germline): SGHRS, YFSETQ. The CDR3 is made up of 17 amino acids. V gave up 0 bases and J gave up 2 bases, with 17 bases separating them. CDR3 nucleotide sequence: TGCGCCAGCAGCTTGGCCCGCTCGAGGAGGGGGCAAGAGACCCAGTACTTC. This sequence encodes CASSLARSRRGQETQYF.

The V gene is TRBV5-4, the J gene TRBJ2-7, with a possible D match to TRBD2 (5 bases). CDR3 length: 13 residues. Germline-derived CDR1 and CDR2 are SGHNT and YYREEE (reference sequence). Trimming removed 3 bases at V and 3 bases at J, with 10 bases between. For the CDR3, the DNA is TGTGCCAGCAGCTCACCGGGAAGCTACGAGCAGTACTTC. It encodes CASSSPGSYEQYF.

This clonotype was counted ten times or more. The CDR3 region is CASSPTGPYSNEKLFF. The CDR3 DNA follows: TGTGCCAGCTCACCAACAGGTCCTTATAGTAATGAAAAACTGTTTTTT. This chain joins TRBV18 and TRBJ1-4; TRBD1 might be the D (5 bases). The germline V and J ends were trimmed by 2 bases and 4 bases, with 14 bases remaining between them. The CDR3 has 16 amino acids. Germline V gives CDR1 KGHSH, CDR2 LQKENI.

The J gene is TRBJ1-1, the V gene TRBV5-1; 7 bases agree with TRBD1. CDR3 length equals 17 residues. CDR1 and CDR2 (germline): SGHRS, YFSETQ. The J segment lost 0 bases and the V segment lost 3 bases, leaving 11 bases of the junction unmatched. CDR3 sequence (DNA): TGCGCCAGCAGCTCCGCGACAGGGTCTTACATGAACACTGAAGCTTTCTTT. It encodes CASSSATGSYMNTEAFF.

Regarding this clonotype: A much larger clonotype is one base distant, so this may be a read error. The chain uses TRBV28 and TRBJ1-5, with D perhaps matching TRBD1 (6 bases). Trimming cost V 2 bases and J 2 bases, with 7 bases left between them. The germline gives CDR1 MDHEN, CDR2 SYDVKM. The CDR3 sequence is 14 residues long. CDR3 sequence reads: CASSLPGGNQPQHF. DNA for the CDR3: TGTGCCAGCAGTTTACCAGGGGGCAATCAGCCCCAGCATTTT.

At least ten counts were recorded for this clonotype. The chain's CDR3 is CASSAGSVGANVLTF. In DNA, the CDR3 is TGTGCCAGCAGTGCCGGTAGCGTCGGGGCCAACGTCCTGACTTTC. This sequence joins TRBV6-4 and TRBJ2-6, with D maybe TRBD2 (5 bases). This CDR3 has 15 amino acids. Trimming cost V 4 bases and J 4 bases, with 11 bases left between them. Germline V gives CDR1 MRHNA, CDR2 SNTAGT.

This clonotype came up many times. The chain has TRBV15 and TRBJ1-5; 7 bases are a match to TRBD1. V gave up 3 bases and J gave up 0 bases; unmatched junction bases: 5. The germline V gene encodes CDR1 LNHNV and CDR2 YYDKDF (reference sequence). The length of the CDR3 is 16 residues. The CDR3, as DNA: TGTGCCACCAGCAGGGGGGACAGTTTTAGCAATCAGCCCCAGCATTTT. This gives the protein CATSRGDSFSNQPQHF.